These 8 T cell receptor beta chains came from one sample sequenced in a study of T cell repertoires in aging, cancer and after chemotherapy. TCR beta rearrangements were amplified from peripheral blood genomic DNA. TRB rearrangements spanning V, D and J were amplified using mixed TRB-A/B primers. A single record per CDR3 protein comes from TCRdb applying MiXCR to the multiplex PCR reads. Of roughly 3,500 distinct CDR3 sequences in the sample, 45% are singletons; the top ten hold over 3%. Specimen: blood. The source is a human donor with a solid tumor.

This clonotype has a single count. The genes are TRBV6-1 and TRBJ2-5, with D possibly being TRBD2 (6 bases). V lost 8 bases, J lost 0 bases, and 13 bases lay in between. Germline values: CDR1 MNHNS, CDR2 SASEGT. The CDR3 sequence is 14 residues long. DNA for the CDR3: TGTGCCAGCTCGGGAGTATCGTACCAAGAGACCCAGTACTTC. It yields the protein CASSGVSYQETQYF.

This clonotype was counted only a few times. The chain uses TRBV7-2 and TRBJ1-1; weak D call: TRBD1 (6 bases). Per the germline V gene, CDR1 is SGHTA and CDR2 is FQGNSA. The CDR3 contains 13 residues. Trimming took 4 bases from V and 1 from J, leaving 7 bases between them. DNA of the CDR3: TGTGCCAGCAGCTCGGACAGGAACACTGAAGCTTTCTTT. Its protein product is CASSSDRNTEAFF.

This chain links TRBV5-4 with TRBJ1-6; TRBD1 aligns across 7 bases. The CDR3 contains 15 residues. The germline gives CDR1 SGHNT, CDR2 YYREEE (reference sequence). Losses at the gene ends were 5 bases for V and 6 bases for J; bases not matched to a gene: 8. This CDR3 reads CASRLRDSRNSPLHF. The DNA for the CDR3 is TGTGCCAGCAGACTCCGGGACAGCCGTAATTCACCCCTCCACTTT.

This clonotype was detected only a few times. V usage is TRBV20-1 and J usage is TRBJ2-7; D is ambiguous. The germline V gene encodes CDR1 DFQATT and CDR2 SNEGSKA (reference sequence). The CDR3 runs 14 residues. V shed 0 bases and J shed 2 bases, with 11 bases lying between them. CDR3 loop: CSARDPGLPYEQYF. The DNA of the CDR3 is TGCAGTGCTAGAGACCCAGGCTTACCCTACGAGCAGTACTTC.

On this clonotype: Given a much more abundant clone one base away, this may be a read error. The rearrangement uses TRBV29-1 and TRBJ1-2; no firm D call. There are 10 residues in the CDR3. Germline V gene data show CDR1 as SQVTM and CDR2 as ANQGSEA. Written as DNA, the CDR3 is TGCAACGTTGGGGTTGGGGGCTACACCTTC. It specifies CNVGVGGYTF.

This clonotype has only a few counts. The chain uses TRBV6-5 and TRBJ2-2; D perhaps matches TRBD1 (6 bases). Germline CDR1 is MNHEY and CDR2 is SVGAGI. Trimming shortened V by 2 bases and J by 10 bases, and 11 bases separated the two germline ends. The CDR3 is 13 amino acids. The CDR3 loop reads CASSYGQREELFF. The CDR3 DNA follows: TGTGCCAGCAGTTACGGACAGCGAGAGGAGCTGTTTTTT.

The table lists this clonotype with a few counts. CDR3: CASRAQGLVNTGELFF. For the CDR3, the DNA is TGTGCCAGCAGGGCCCAAGGCCTGGTGAACACCGGGGAGCTGTTTTTT. This sequence joins TRBV12-3 or TRBV12-4 and TRBJ2-2, with no clear D. CDR3 length equals 16 residues. Trimming shortened V by 6 bases and J by 1 base, and 15 bases separated the two germline ends.

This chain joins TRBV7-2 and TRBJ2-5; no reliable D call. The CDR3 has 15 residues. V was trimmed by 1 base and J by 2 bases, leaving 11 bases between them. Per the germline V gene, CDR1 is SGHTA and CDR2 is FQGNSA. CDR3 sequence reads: CASSLGSWDQETQYF. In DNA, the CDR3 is TGTGCCAGCAGCTTAGGGTCATGGGATCAAGAGACCCAGTACTTC.